The rows below give T cell receptor beta chains drawn from one sample of a study of T cells expressing NK-cell markers. Using the 5' RACE reads, TCRdb records one entry per CDR3 protein without DNA. The sample table sets out 150,000 to 200,000 distinct CDR3 sequences. Source material: blood T cells: a sorted CD56 or NKG2C T cell subset, CD4+ or CD8+ T cells, or bulk PBMC T cells (not recorded which). The receptors shown here come from a man aged 18-70 years in good health. The CDR3 runs from the conserved cysteine through the conserved F or W.

CDR3,J,V
CASRADREQYF,TRBJ2-7,TRBV25-1
CASSLDDGQVTGELFF,TRBJ2-2,TRBV11-3
CASSARGVLNTEAFF,TRBJ1-1,TRBV19
CASSQGSGTAYGYTF,TRBJ1-2,TRBV3-1
CASSFDWGSTDTQYF,TRBJ2-3,TRBV11-2
CASGRINEQFF,TRBJ2-1,TRBV7-9
CASSQTGIEQFF,TRBJ2-1,TRBV12-3/TRBV12-4
CASSLRPSGGGETQYF,TRBJ2-5,TRBV11-2
CASTIISGYQETQYF,TRBJ2-5,TRBV3-1
CASSGIAEMMNEQFF,TRBJ2-1,TRBV5-6
CASSVATGEIRNEQFF,TRBJ2-1,TRBV9
CASSFRVGSNTGELFF,TRBJ2-2,TRBV5-4
CASSQDGQGDTEAFF,TRBJ1-1,TRBV4-2
CASSLGWVVGTGELFF,TRBJ2-2,TRBV28
CASSLGGSYNEQFF,TRBJ2-1,TRBV12-3/TRBV12-4
CASSFPTGNTEAFF,TRBJ1-1,TRBV13
CSARPYRDRDRTDTQYF,TRBJ2-3,TRBV20-1
CASSSAQDSHYEQYF,TRBJ2-7,TRBV7-9
CSANIPGTLKKPYEQYF,TRBJ2-7,TRBV20-1
CASSHRRGEQYF,TRBJ2-7,TRBV11-2